This T cell receptor beta chain is from a study of T cell changes during pregnancy in multiple sclerosis. The CDR3 loop spans 14 amino acids. V was clipped by 0 bases and J by 10 bases; unmatched bases: 6. Germline V gene data show CDR1 as SGHNT and CDR2 as YYREEE (reference sequence). Generated by immunoSEQ multiplex PCR, the TCRdb table keeps only in-frame clones and is missing some. The profile shows tens of thousands of clones, approximately 88% of them singletons. This clone occurred once. The sequencing here drew on CD4+ T cells from peripheral blood mononuclear cells, taken in the first trimester of pregnancy. The chain uses TRBV5-4 and TRBJ2-1; 8 bases are a match to TRBD2. The TCR originated in a female donor with multiple sclerosis, enrolled in a pregnancy study. CDR3 in amino acids: CASSLAASGSEQFF. CDR3 nucleotide sequence: TGTGCCAGCAGCTTGGCCGCTAGCGGGTCCGAGCAGTTCTTC.